This entry lists 20 T cell receptor beta chains sequenced from one sample in a study of response to subunit inactivated influenza vaccine. MiXCR was run by TCRdb on the RT-PCR reads, yielding one entry per CDR3 protein. The sample lists 650,000 or so distinct CDR3 sequences, around 15% occurring once. The sample was PBMCs from blood, taken 14 days before vaccination. The receptors were sampled from a man in his fifties who received an inactivated influenza vaccine.

The gene calls are TRBV2 and TRBJ2-3, with 7 bases fitting TRBD1. This CDR3 comprises 14 residues. J lost 2 bases, V lost 11 bases, and 10 bases had no gene match. Germline values: CDR1 SNHLY, CDR2 FYNNEI. CDR3 amino acids: CAGYRDRITDTQYF. CDR3 DNA sequence: TGTGCCGGGTACCGGGACAGAATCACAGATACGCAGTATTTT. Full variable domain (remainder filled in from reference TRBV2 and TRBJ2-3): EPEVTQTPSHQVTQMGQEVILRCVPISNHLYFYWYRQILGQKVEFLVSFYNNEISEKSEIFDDQFSVERPDGSNFTLKIRSTKLEDSAMYFCAGYRDRITDTQYFGPGTRLTVL.

J is TRBJ2-1 and V is TRBV5-1; TRBD2 is a possible D gene (7 bases). Germline V CDR1 and CDR2: SGHRS, YFSETQ. The CDR3 contains 18 residues. Trimming shortened V by 3 bases and J by 0 bases, and 19 bases separated the two germline ends. The CDR3 here is CASSWTSGGGSSYNEQFF. The DNA for the CDR3 is TGCGCCAGCAGCTGGACCTCGGGGGGCGGAAGCTCCTACAATGAGCAGTTCTTC.

This clonotype showed up just a few times. The genes are TRBV7-9 and TRBJ2-7; possibly TRBD1 for D (6 bases). Germline lookup yields CDR1 SEHNR and CDR2 FQNEAQ (reference sequence). The CDR3 has 15 amino acids. Trimming pared 1 base from V and 2 bases from J, leaving 12 bases between. CDR3 DNA: TGTGCCAGCAGCTTAGGGGTGGGACAAGCCTACGAGCAGTACTTC. Encoded protein: CASSLGVGQAYEQYF.

CDR3 sequence: CASSHTSLETQYF. The CDR3 DNA sequence: TGTGCCAGCAGCCATACTAGTCTGGAGACCCAGTACTTC. The J gene is TRBJ2-5, the V gene TRBV14, with D tentatively TRBD2 (5 bases). Germline CDR1 reads SGHDN; CDR2 reads FVKESK. The CDR3 is made up of 13 amino acids. Between the trimmed V and J ends, which lost 3 bases and 5 bases, there was a span of 10 bases.

This clonotype showed up many times. The V and J genes are TRBV4-3 and TRBJ2-7, with 7 bases fitting TRBD2. The CDR3 spans 14 residues. The germline V gene encodes CDR1 LGHNA and CDR2 YSLEER. V lost 5 bases and J lost 1; bases outside the gene matches: 5. CDR3 sequence reads: CASSGGLGSYEQYF. CDR3 DNA sequence: TGCGCCAGCAGCGGAGGACTAGGATCCTACGAGCAGTACTTC.

This clonotype was found many times. V is TRBV29-1 and J is TRBJ2-1, with D possibly being TRBD2 (6 bases). The germline V gene has CDR1 SQVTM and CDR2 ANQGSEA. The length of the CDR3 is 16 residues. Trimming left V 4 bases short and J 4 bases short, with 20 bases between. The DNA for the CDR3 is TGCAGCGTTGCCTTAAGGACTACCCTTATTTACAATGAGCAGTTCTTC. It encodes CSVALRTTLIYNEQFF.

This clonotype was detected a few times. The chain carries TRBV9 and TRBJ2-2; D perhaps matches TRBD1 (5 bases). The germline V and J ends were trimmed by 2 bases and 1 base, with 9 bases remaining between them. Germline values: CDR1 SGDLS, CDR2 YYNGEE. The CDR3 covers 15 residues. CDR3 loop: CASSVRGQNTGELFF. As DNA, the CDR3 is TGTGCCAGCAGCGTTCGCGGACAGAACACCGGGGAGCTGTTTTTT.

This clonotype was counted a few times. V is TRBV4-2 and J is TRBJ2-5; possibly TRBD2 for D (6 bases). Per the germline V gene, CDR1 is LGHNA and CDR2 is YNFKEQ. Trimming left V 2 bases short and J 4 bases short, with 11 bases between. CDR3 length: 14 amino acids. CDR3: CASSQSGASETQYF. CDR3 sequence (DNA): TGTGCCAGCAGCCAATCGGGAGCTTCAGAGACCCAGTACTTC.

This clonotype was detected many times. This chain joins TRBV6-2 or TRBV6-3 and TRBJ2-3, with D perhaps being TRBD1 or TRBD2 (6 bases each). V was cut by 5 bases and J by 4 bases, with 10 bases left in between. Germline V lookup: CDR1 MNHEY, CDR2 SVGEGT. The CDR3 loop spans 13 amino acids. The CDR3 sequence is CASSRGVADTQYF. The CDR3 nucleotides are TGTGCCAGCAGTAGGGGGGTTGCAGATACGCAGTATTTT.

The chain couples TRBV5-1 to TRBJ2-1; TRBD1 agrees at 9 bases. J lost 7 bases, V lost 4 bases, and 6 bases had no gene match. The CDR3 is made up of 14 amino acids. Germline-derived CDR1 and CDR2 are SGHRS and YFSETQ. This CDR3 reads CASSPGQGENEQFF. The CDR3 bases are TGCGCCAGCAGCCCGGGACAGGGTGAGAATGAGCAGTTCTTC.

The rearrangement uses TRBV6-2 or TRBV6-3 and TRBJ1-5; 7 bases map to TRBD1. The CDR3 covers 17 residues. Germline values: CDR1 MNHEY, CDR2 SVGEGT. Germline trimming cut 5 bases from V and 7 bases from J; bases unmatched to any gene: 17. CDR3 sequence reads: CASSPGWTGGAGQPQHF. CDR3 bases: TGTGCCAGCAGTCCCGGGTGGACAGGAGGCGCGGGACAGCCCCAGCATTTT.

The rearrangement links TRBV20-1 to TRBJ2-7, with D possibly being TRBD2 (7 bases). CDR3 length: 13 residues. The V and J ends lost 5 bases and 7 bases respectively, with 18 bases between them. From germline, CDR1 is DFQATT and CDR2 SNEGSKA (reference sequence). The CDR3 here is CSAPPRGAWEQYF. CDR3 bases: TGCAGTGCTCCTCCCCGGGGGGCGTGGGAGCAGTACTTC.

This clonotype was observed a few times. Compared with germline, one end of the junction differs, possibly owing to a read error. This sequence joins TRBV5-1 and TRBJ1-2, with 7 bases aligning to TRBD1. Germline lookup yields CDR1 SGHRS and CDR2 YFSETQ. The CDR3 loop spans 13 amino acids. CDR3 bases: TGCGCCAGCAGCTCCGGACAGGAGGGACAAGTTGCCTTC. Protein: CASSSGQEGQVAF.

The J gene is TRBJ2-5, the V gene TRBV27; 7 nucleotides agree with TRBD2. The CDR3 consists of 15 residues. Germline values: CDR1 MNHEY, CDR2 SMNVEV (reference sequence). With 10 bases clipped from V and 0 bases from J, the junction kept 11 bases outside the gene matches. The DNA of the CDR3 is TGTGCCATCATTTGCGGGACTAAAAACCAAGAGACCCAGTACTTC. This codes for CAIICGTKNQETQYF.

The chain couples TRBV6-5 to TRBJ1-1; D gene uncertain. CDR3 length equals 15 residues. Trimming stripped 0 bases from V and 0 bases from J, with 8 bases between. Germline lookup yields CDR1 MNHEY and CDR2 SVGAGI. The CDR3 DNA follows: TGTGCCAGCAGTTACTCAGGCAGCCTGAACACTGAAGCTTTCTTT. This encodes CASSYSGSLNTEAFF.

V usage is TRBV12-3 or TRBV12-4 and J usage is TRBJ1-6; 7 bases match TRBD1. This CDR3 region has 15 residues. J was trimmed by 10 bases and V by 5 bases; bases with no gene match: 11. CDR3 loop: CASSPDRDRESPLHF. Written as DNA, the CDR3 is TGTGCCAGCAGTCCTGACAGGGACCGGGAATCACCCCTCCACTTT.

This clonotype was found a few times. This chain connects TRBV13 to TRBJ1-2; D gene ambiguous. CDR3 length equals 13 residues. Germline V gives CDR1 PRHDT, CDR2 FYEKMQ (reference sequence). Trimming removed 1 base from V and 5 bases from J, with 8 bases in between. The DNA for the CDR3 is TGTGCCAGCAGCTTAGCAGGAGTGTATGGCTACACCTTC. It encodes CASSLAGVYGYTF. Based on the CDR3 plus reference TRBV13 and TRBJ1-2, the full variable domain is AAGVIQSPRHLIKEKRETATLKCYPIPRHDTVYWYQQGPGQDPQFLISFYEKMQSDKGSIPDRFSAQQFSDYHSELNMSSLELGDSALYFCASSLAGVYGYTFGSGTRLTVV.

The CDR3, as DNA: TGCGCCAGCAGCCAAGAAGAGTTCAGCTCCTACGAGCAGTACTTC. This codes for CASSQEEFSSYEQYF. This chain connects TRBV4-1 to TRBJ2-7; no firm D call. Trimming pared 0 bases from V and 0 bases from J, leaving 9 bases between. The germline V gene has CDR1 MGHRA and CDR2 YSYEKL. This CDR3 comprises 15 residues.

The J gene is TRBJ2-1, the V gene TRBV2; no clear D gene. The CDR3 covers 16 residues. Germline assignment: CDR1 SNHLY and CDR2 FYNNEI. Trimming pared 8 bases from V and 5 bases from J, leaving 22 bases between. The CDR3 DNA is TGTGCCAGCCCCTCACGGCCGGAGTTTAGGCACAATGAGCAGTTCTTC. It specifies CASPSRPEFRHNEQFF.

The chain joins TRBV28 to TRBJ2-5; 10 nucleotides match TRBD1. Trimming at V came to 6 bases and at J to 5 bases, leaving 15 bases not matched to a gene. The CDR3 is made up of 17 amino acids. Germline CDR1 and CDR2: MDHEN and SYDVKM. The CDR3 loop is CASRKHRDRGLRETQYF. CDR3 nucleotide sequence: TGTGCCAGCAGAAAACACCGGGACAGGGGTTTGAGGGAGACCCAGTACTTC. Full variable domain (missing parts from reference TRBV28 and TRBJ2-5): DVKVTQSSRYLVKRTGEKVFLECVQDMDHENMFWYRQDPGLGLRLIYFSYDVKMKEKGDIPEGYSVSREKKERFSLILESASTNQTSMYLCASRKHRDRGLRETQYFGPGTRLLVL.